The rows below give T cell receptor beta chains drawn from one sample of a study of blood T cell repertoires in COVID-19. Profiled with immunoSEQ multiplex PCR; TCRdb holds only in-frame clones, not every one. The table includes 77,000 or so clones, about 74% detected once. Sample: peripheral blood. These receptors came from a human donor with acute or convalescent COVID-19. The donor label of this sample is uncertain. Both conserved end residues are part of each CDR3. D genes are given only for firm matches. Rows give clone size only sometimes, using once, few, many, or a class for an expanded clone.

j_call d_call v_call clone_size cdr3_aa cdr3_nt
TRBJ2-5 TRBD2 TRBV28 few CASSLISGRKETQYF TGTGCCAGCAGTTTAATTAGCGGGAGAAAAGAGACCCAGTACTTC
TRBJ1-1 TRBD1 TRBV29-1 . CSVEGQGTEAFF TGCAGCGTTGAAGGACAGGGGACTGAAGCTTTCTTT
TRBJ2-5 TRBD1 TRBV18 . CASSPDRDSQETQYF TGTGCCAGCTCACCAGACCGGGACAGTCAAGAGACCCAGTACTTC
TRBJ2-5 . TRBV5-1 . CASSPARQVFETQYF TGCGCCAGCAGCCCGGCCCGACAGGTGTTCGAGACCCAGTACTTC
TRBJ2-2 TRBD1 TRBV19 . CASSRQGATGELFF TGTGCCAGTAGTAGGCAGGGGGCCACCGGGGAGCTGTTTTTT
TRBJ1-5 TRBD1 TRBV24-1 . CATSEGQVNNQPQHF TGTGCCACCAGTGAGGGACAGGTAAATAATCAGCCCCAGCATTTT
TRBJ2-1 . TRBV28 . CASSWGARAEFF TGTGCCAGCAGTTGGGGAGCCCGAGCGGAGTTCTTC
TRBJ1-5 . TRBV2 . CASSGQVENQPQHF TGTGCCAGCAGTGGACAGGTAGAAAATCAGCCCCAGCATTTT
TRBJ2-2 TRBD1 TRBV11-2 . CASSHRTGLMGELFF TGTGCCAGCAGCCACAGGACAGGGTTGATGGGGGAGCTGTTTTTT
TRBJ2-1 . TRBV6-2/TRBV6-3 . CASSRGTGSYNEQFF TGTGCCAGCAGTCGGGGGACTGGATCCTACAATGAGCAGTTCTTC
TRBJ1-2 . TRBV30 . CAWKGAGSNYGYTF TGTGCCTGGAAAGGGGCAGGGTCTAACTATGGCTACACCTTC
TRBJ1-1 . TRBV3-1/TRBV3-2 . CASSRRLEAFF TGTGCCAGCAGCCGGCGACTTGAAGCTTTCTTT
TRBJ2-7 . TRBV28 . CASSLDNRYEQYF TGTGCCAGCAGTCTCGACAACCGCTACGAGCAGTACTTC
TRBJ1-2 TRBD1 TRBV2 . CASSLQGANYGYTF TGTGCCAGCAGTCTACAGGGGGCTAACTATGGCTACACCTTC
TRBJ2-3 . TRBV6-2/TRBV6-3 . CASSPPYEGGTDTQYF TGTGCCAGCAGCCCCCCCTACGAGGGGGGGACAGATACGCAGTATTTT
TRBJ2-7 . TRBV12-3/TRBV12-4 . CASSSRYSYEQYF TGTGCCAGCAGTTCCAGATACTCCTACGAGCAGTACTTC
TRBJ2-3 . TRBV30 . CAWSVLGPIDTQYF TGTGCCTGGAGTGTACTAGGCCCTATAGATACGCAGTATTTT
TRBJ1-3 TRBD1 TRBV5-4 few CASSFPGGRNTIYF TGTGCCAGCAGCTTTCCAGGGGGCAGAAACACCATATATTTT
TRBJ2-1 TRBD2 TRBV29-1 . CSVEGTSGSYNEQFF TGCAGCGTTGAAGGGACTAGCGGGTCCTACAATGAGCAGTTCTTC
TRBJ1-2 . TRBV24-1 once CATSDGSGVNGYTF TGTGCCACCAGTGATGGGTCAGGTGTAAATGGCTACACCTTC
TRBJ1-3 . TRBV3-1/TRBV3-2 . CASSQAFSGNTIYF TGTGCCAGCAGCCAAGCTTTCTCTGGAAACACCATATATTTT
TRBJ2-5 TRBD2 TRBV7-2 . CASSTSGGAVETQYF TGTGCCAGCAGCACGAGCGGGGGGGCGGTAGAGACCCAGTACTTC
TRBJ2-1 TRBD1 TRBV7-2 . CASSVGTGLFF TGTGCCAGCAGCGTCGGGACAGGGCTGTTCTTC
TRBJ1-1 . TRBV3-1/TRBV3-2 . CASSQDAGARYAFF TGTGCCAGCAGCCAAGATGCGGGGGCACGGTATGCTTTCTTT
TRBJ1-1 . TRBV18 few CASSPDMGGTEAFF TGTGCCAGCTCACCAGACATGGGGGGCACTGAAGCTTTCTTT
TRBJ1-1 TRBD1 TRBV2 . CASSGGQPLGAFF TGTGCCAGCAGTGGGGGACAGCCCTTAGGAGCTTTCTTT
TRBJ2-7 TRBD2 TRBV7-2 . CASSWGTSGRAQQYF TGTGCCAGCAGCTGGGGGACTAGCGGGAGGGCCCAGCAGTACTTC
TRBJ2-2 . TRBV28 few CASSLPLAGAKNTGELFF TGTGCCAGCAGTCTCCCCCTGGCGGGGGCCAAGAACACCGGGGAGCTGTTTTTT
TRBJ1-2 . TRBV5-1 . CASSLLQTGAGYTF TGCGCCAGCAGCTTACTACAGACGGGAGCCGGCTACACCTTC
TRBJ1-4 TRBD1 TRBV9 . CASSARGKEEKLFF TGTGCCAGCAGCGCCAGGGGGAAGGAAGAAAAACTGTTTTTT
TRBJ2-3 . TRBV9 . CASSVGPTDTQYF TGTGCCAGCAGCGTGGGCCCCACAGATACGCAGTATTTT
TRBJ1-2 TRBD1 TRBV7-2 few CASSPGTGHGYTF TGTGCCAGCAGCCCCGGGACAGGGCATGGCTACACCTTC
TRBJ2-1 . TRBV9 . CASSATTGVRNEQFF TGTGCCAGCAGCGCCACTACGGGAGTGAGGAATGAGCAGTTCTTC
TRBJ1-2 TRBD1 TRBV7-2 . CASSSPGGPIRSGYTF TGTGCCAGCAGCTCCCCAGGGGGCCCCATACGGAGTGGCTACACCTTC
TRBJ1-1 . TRBV14 . CASSREGSPNTEAFF TGTGCCAGCAGCCGGGAGGGCAGCCCGAACACTGAAGCTTTCTTT
TRBJ2-7 . TRBV6-5 . CASSYSSESYEQYF TGTGCCAGCAGTTATTCTAGCGAGTCCTACGAGCAGTACTTC
TRBJ2-1 . TRBV24-1 . CATSEGRVGIEQFF TGTGCCACCAGTGAAGGCAGGGTGGGTATTGAGCAGTTCTTC
TRBJ2-7 TRBD2 TRBV6-4 . CASSDWGRAGANEQYF TGTGCCAGCAGTGACTGGGGGCGAGCGGGAGCTAACGAGCAGTACTTC
TRBJ2-7 TRBD2 TRBV9 . CASSVGDSGTSYEQYF TGTGCCAGCAGCGTAGGTGATAGCGGGACGTCGTACGAGCAGTACTTC
TRBJ2-1 TRBD2 TRBV2 . CASTALAGVNEQFF TGTGCCAGCACCGCACTAGCGGGAGTCAATGAGCAGTTCTTC
TRBJ1-2 . TRBV3-1/TRBV3-2 . CASSPQGYGYTF TGTGCCAGCAGCCCACAGGGCTATGGCTACACCTTC
TRBJ2-7 TRBD1 TRBV2 . CASLGQASYEQYF TGTGCCAGCCTCGGACAGGCCTCCTACGAGCAGTACTTC
TRBJ2-1 TRBD2 TRBV2 . CASSADSGTYNEQFF TGTGCCAGCAGTGCTGATAGCGGGACCTACAATGAGCAGTTCTTC
TRBJ2-7 . TRBV28 . CASSLAETGLYEQYF TGTGCCAGCAGTTTAGCAGAGACGGGTCTCTACGAGCAGTACTTC
TRBJ2-7 TRBD1 TRBV15 . CATSRPGTVSYEQYF TGTGCCACCAGCAGACCCGGGACAGTCTCCTACGAGCAGTACTTC
TRBJ2-4 . TRBV29-1 . CSVEPGIGAKNIQYF TGCAGCGTTGAACCAGGGATTGGGGCCAAAAACATTCAGTACTTC
TRBJ2-5 . TRBV5-8 . CASSLLRYGQETQYF TGTGCCAGCAGTCTGCTGCGCTACGGGCAAGAGACCCAGTACTTC
TRBJ2-5 . TRBV29-1 . CSVDGAWETQYF TGCAGCGTTGATGGGGCTTGGGAGACCCAGTACTTC
TRBJ2-5 TRBD2 TRBV5-6 . CASSRLAGGEETQYF TGTGCCAGCAGTCGATTGGCGGGAGGTGAAGAGACCCAGTACTTC
TRBJ1-5 . TRBV11-3 few CASSTGSNQPQHF TGTGCCAGCAGCACAGGTAGCAATCAGCCCCAGCATTTT
TRBJ1-1 . TRBV10-3 few CAIQGKLGTEAFF TGTGCCATCCAAGGAAAACTCGGGACTGAAGCTTTCTTT
TRBJ2-7 . TRBV7-2 few CASAGFSSYEQYF TGTGCCAGCGCGGGGTTTTCCTCCTACGAGCAGTACTTC
TRBJ1-2 TRBD1 TRBV28 . CASRGSTGERGYTF TGTGCCAGCAGGGGGTCGACAGGGGAGAGGGGCTACACCTTC
TRBJ1-1 . TRBV3-1/TRBV3-2 . CASSQDRANTEAFF TGTGCCAGCAGCCAAGACAGGGCGAACACTGAAGCTTTCTTT
TRBJ2-2 . TRBV27 . CASSSRGYTGELFF TGTGCCAGCAGTTCCAGGGGTTACACCGGGGAGCTGTTTTTT